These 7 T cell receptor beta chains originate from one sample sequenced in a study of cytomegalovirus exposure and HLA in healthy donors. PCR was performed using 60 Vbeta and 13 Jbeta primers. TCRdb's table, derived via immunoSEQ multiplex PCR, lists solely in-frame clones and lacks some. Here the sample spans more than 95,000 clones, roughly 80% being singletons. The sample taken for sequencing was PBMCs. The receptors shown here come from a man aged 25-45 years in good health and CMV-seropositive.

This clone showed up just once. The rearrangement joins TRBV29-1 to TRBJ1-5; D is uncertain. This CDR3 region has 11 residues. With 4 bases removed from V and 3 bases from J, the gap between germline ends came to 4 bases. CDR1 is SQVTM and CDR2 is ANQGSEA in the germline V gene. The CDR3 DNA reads TGCAGCGTTGGCTACAATCAGCCCCAGCATTTT. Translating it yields CSVGYNQPQHF. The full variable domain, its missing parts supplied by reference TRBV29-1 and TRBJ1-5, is SAVISQKPSRDICQRGTSLTIQCQVDSQVTMMFWYRQQPGQSLTLIATANQGSEATYESGFVIDKFPISRPNLTFSTLTVSNMSPEDSSIYLCSVGYNQPQHFGDGTRLSIL.

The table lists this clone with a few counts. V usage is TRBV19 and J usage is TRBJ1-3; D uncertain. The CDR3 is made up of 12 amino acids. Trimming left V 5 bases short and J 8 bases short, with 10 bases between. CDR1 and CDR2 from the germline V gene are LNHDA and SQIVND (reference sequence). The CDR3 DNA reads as TGTGCCAGTAGTCCCGGGATGGACACCATATATTTT. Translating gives CASSPGMDTIYF.

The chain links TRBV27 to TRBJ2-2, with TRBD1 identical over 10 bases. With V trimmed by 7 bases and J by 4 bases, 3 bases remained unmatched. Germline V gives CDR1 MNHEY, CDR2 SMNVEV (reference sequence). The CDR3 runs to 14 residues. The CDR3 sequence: CASTWDRGTGELFF. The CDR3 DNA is TGTGCCAGCACCTGGGACAGGGGCACCGGGGAGCTGTTTTTT.

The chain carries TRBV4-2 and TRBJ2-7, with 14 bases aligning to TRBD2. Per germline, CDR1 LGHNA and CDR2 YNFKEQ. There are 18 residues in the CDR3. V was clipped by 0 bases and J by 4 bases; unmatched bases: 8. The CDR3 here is CASSQDPPTSGRDYEQYF. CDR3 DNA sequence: TGTGCCAGCAGCCAAGATCCGCCGACTAGCGGGAGGGATTACGAGCAGTACTTC.

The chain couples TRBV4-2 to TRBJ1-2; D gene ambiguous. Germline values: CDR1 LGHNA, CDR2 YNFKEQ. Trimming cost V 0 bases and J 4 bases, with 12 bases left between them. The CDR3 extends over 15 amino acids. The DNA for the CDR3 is TGTGCCAGCAGCCAAGATCTGAGGGAGGCCTATGGCTACACCTTC. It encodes CASSQDLREAYGYTF.

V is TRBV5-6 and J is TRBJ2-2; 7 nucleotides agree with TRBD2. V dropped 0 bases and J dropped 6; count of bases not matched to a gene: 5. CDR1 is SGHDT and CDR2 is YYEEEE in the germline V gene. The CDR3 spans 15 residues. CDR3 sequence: CASSLGAGAAGELFF. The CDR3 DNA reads TGTGCCAGCAGCTTGGGGGCGGGAGCGGCCGGGGAGCTGTTTTTT.

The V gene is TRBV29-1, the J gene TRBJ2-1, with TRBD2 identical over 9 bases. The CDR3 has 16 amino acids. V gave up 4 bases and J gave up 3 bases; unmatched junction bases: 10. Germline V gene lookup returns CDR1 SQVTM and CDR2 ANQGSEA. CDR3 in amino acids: CSVGGSGTSSYNEQFF. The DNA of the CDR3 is TGCAGCGTTGGGGGATCCGGGACTAGCAGCTACAATGAGCAGTTCTTC.